These 29 T cell receptor beta chains were sequenced from one sample in a study of Ad26.COV2.S vaccination and SARS-CoV-2 variants. The data were produced by immunoSEQ multiplex PCR, yet TCRdb's version contains in-frame clones alone and is incomplete. The top ten hold approximately 5.8% of the sample, which has around 310,000 clones, almost 90% seen once. Described treatment: about 20 received Ad26.COV2.S at low or high dose, single or two shots; about 5 received placebo; per-sample allocation not given. Sampling was performed 63 days after the first vaccine or placebo injection. The source was peripheral blood, collected in a trial of Ad26.COV2.S vaccine versus placebo. Receptors originate from a person between 18 and 59 years old who received the Ad26.COV2.S COVID-19 vaccine or a placebo.

This chain connects TRBV4-1 to TRBJ2-2; D might be TRBD1 or TRBD2, each matching 5 bases. This CDR3 is built from 15 residues. Trimming cost V 3 bases and J 6 bases, with 14 bases left between them. Looked up from germline, CDR1 is MGHRA and CDR2 is YSYEKL. Here the CDR3 DNA reads TGCGCCAGCAGCCATCCCCAGGGAGTGGCCGGGGAGCTGTTTTTT. As protein: CASSHPQGVAGELFF.

The chain combines TRBV6-2 or TRBV6-3 with TRBJ1-3, with D possibly being TRBD1 (6 bases). CDR1 and CDR2 from the germline V gene are MNHEY and SVGEGT. Trimming cost V 6 bases and J 4 bases, with 25 bases left between them. This CDR3 has 18 amino acids. The CDR3 reads CASSPPLQGRSPGNTIYF. CDR3 bases: TGTGCCAGCAGCCCACCCCTACAGGGCCGATCTCCGGGAAACACCATATATTTT.

This chain uses TRBV6-2 or TRBV6-3 with TRBJ2-5, with TRBD2 matching over 7 bases. V lost 4 bases to trimming and J lost 4 bases; unmatched junction nucleotides: 6. The CDR3 consists of 14 residues. Germline-derived CDR1 and CDR2 are MNHEY and SVGEGT. The DNA of the CDR3 is TGTGCCAGCAGTTCCCGATGGGGGGGAGAGACCCAGTACTTC. It yields the protein CASSSRWGGETQYF.

This chain uses TRBV18 with TRBJ1-2; D unclear. V was trimmed by 5 bases and J by 6 bases, leaving 10 bases between them. CDR1 and CDR2 (germline): KGHSH, LQKENI. The length of the CDR3 is 12 residues. In nucleotides, the CDR3 is TGTGCCAGCTCAGTATACAGAGATGGCTACACCTTC. Its translation: CASSVYRDGYTF.

The V call is TRBV18, the J call TRBJ2-7; 9 nucleotides agree with TRBD2. The V and J ends lost 3 bases and 2 bases, in that order; junction bases with no gene match: 5. CDR1 is KGHSH and CDR2 is LQKENI in the germline V gene. This CDR3 has 15 amino acids. The CDR3 sequence: CASSPGASGAYEQYV. CDR3 nucleotide sequence: TGTGCCAGCTCACCTGGAGCTAGCGGGGCCTACGAGCAGTACGTC.

The chain employs TRBV6-5 and TRBJ1-1, with D possibly matching TRBD1 (6 bases). CDR3 size: 14 residues. Trimming removed 7 bases from V and 0 bases from J, with 12 bases in between. The germline gives CDR1 MNHEY, CDR2 SVGAGI. The CDR3 DNA reads TGTGCCAGCAAACAGGGAGACATGAACACTGAAGCTTTCTTT. This sequence encodes CASKQGDMNTEAFF.

Only one count was recorded for this clone. The chain carries TRBV12-3 or TRBV12-4 and TRBJ1-1; D is unresolved. The CDR3 loop spans 12 amino acids. V shed 2 bases and J shed 4 bases, with 5 bases lying between them. CDR3 nucleotides: TGTGCCAGCAGTTTATTTTCCACTGAAGCTTTCTTT. It encodes CASSLFSTEAFF.

The chain couples TRBV5-4 to TRBJ2-3; perhaps TRBD2 as D (6 bases). V lost 1 base, J lost 10 bases, and 19 bases lay in between. The CDR3 runs to 15 residues. The V gene's germline CDR1 is SGHNT and CDR2 YYREEE (reference sequence). The CDR3 DNA is TGTGCCAGCAGCTTGTTTGGGCTAGGGGACTGGGCGCAGTATTTT. Translation gives CASSLFGLGDWAQYF. The variable domain in full, with the rest retrieved from reference TRBV5-4 and TRBJ2-3, is ETGVTQSPTHLIKTRGQQVTLRCSSQSGHNTVSWYQQALGQGPQFIFQYYREEENGRGNFPPRFSGLQFPNYSSELNVNALELDDSALYLCASSLFGLGDWAQYFGPGTRLTVL.

The CDR3 loop is CASSQEGTSGAGELFF. The CDR3 DNA follows: TGCGCCAGCAGCCAAGAGGGGACTAGCGGGGCCGGGGAGCTGTTTTTT. The genes are TRBV4-3 and TRBJ2-2; 13 bases line up with TRBD2. J lost 6 bases, V lost 0 bases, and 1 base had no gene match. Germline loops: CDR1 LGHNA, CDR2 YSLEER. CDR3 length: 16 amino acids.

This clone was observed a handful of times. Other DNA sequences from this sample encode an identical CDR3 as well. The rearrangement joins TRBV13 to TRBJ2-1; D is undetermined. V gave up 0 bases and J gave up 10 bases, with 4 bases separating them. This CDR3 is 11 amino acids long. CDR1 PRHDT and CDR2 FYEKMQ come from the germline V gene (reference sequence). CDR3 loop: CASSLGEEQFF. In nucleotides, the CDR3 is TGTGCCAGCAGCTTAGGTGAGGAGCAGTTCTTC.

The V and J genes are TRBV5-4 and TRBJ2-1; D is possibly TRBD2 (6 bases). Germline V gene lookup returns CDR1 SGHNT and CDR2 YYREEE (reference sequence). This CDR3 has 13 amino acids. With 5 bases removed from V and 10 bases from J, the gap between germline ends came to 16 bases. The CDR3 DNA reads TGTGCCAGCAGTTCCGACTCGGCGGGGGAGCAGTTCTTC. Translation: CASSSDSAGEQFF. Based on the CDR3 plus reference TRBV5-4 and TRBJ2-1, the full variable domain is ETGVTQSPTHLIKTRGQQVTLRCSSQSGHNTVSWYQQALGQGPQFIFQYYREEENGRGNFPPRFSGLQFPNYSSELNVNALELDDSALYLCASSSDSAGEQFFGPGTRLTVL.

The J gene is TRBJ2-7, the V gene TRBV11-3; the match to TRBD1 covers 7 bases. Germline V gene sequence: CDR1 SGHNT, CDR2 YENEEA. The CDR3 has 13 amino acids. V lost 3 bases to trimming and J lost 6 bases; unmatched junction nucleotides: 5. For the CDR3, the DNA is TGTGCCAGCAGCTTCGGGACAGTAGGCGAGCAGTACTTC. Amino acid sequence: CASSFGTVGEQYF.

J is TRBJ1-1 and V is TRBV27; no firm D call. The V end was cut by 7 bases, the J end by 1 base, with 10 bases between. This CDR3 has 13 residues. CDR1 and CDR2 (germline): MNHEY, SMNVEV (reference sequence). The CDR3 DNA follows: TGTGCCAGCAAAAGTCGGGGGAACACTGAAGCTTTCTTT. Protein product: CASKSRGNTEAFF.

The chain recombines TRBV29-1 with TRBJ1-2; D remains ambiguous. Trimming removed 4 bases at V and 0 bases at J, with 9 bases between. Germline V gene data show CDR1 as SQVTM and CDR2 as ANQGSEA. CDR3 size: 13 residues. The CDR3 is CSVAPQSNYGYTF. The CDR3 bases are TGCAGCGTTGCCCCGCAGTCTAACTATGGCTACACCTTC.

The chain has TRBV28 and TRBJ2-7; TRBD1 aligns across 9 bases. With 3 bases clipped from V and 5 bases from J, the junction kept 5 bases outside the gene matches. Germline CDR1 is MDHEN and CDR2 is SYDVKM. The CDR3 is made up of 14 amino acids. CDR3 nucleotide sequence: TGTGCCAGCAGTTTGGGGACAGGGATTGACGAGCAGTACGTC. Translation: CASSLGTGIDEQYV.

This clone was found once. V gene TRBV25-1 combines with J gene TRBJ1-4; D is uncertain. Germline V gene sequence: CDR1 MGHDK, CDR2 SYGVNS. The CDR3 contains 13 residues. Trimming pared 9 bases from V and 7 bases from J, leaving 15 bases between. The CDR3 DNA reads TGTGCCAGTCGACTCAGTGGTGGTGAAAAACTGTTTTTT. Translating it yields CASRLSGGEKLFF.

The J gene is TRBJ2-6, the V gene TRBV27; D is uncertain. Germline CDR1 and CDR2: MNHEY and SMNVEV (reference sequence). The V gene lost 5 bases and the J gene lost 0 bases, with 8 bases spanning the gap. This CDR3 has 15 residues. CDR3 region: CASSPSVSGANVLTF. The CDR3 nucleotides read TGTGCCAGCAGTCCATCAGTCTCTGGGGCCAACGTCCTGACTTTC. The variable domain in full, completed from reference TRBV27 and TRBJ2-6, reads EAQVTQNPRYLITVTGKKLTVTCSQNMNHEYMSWYRQDPGLGLRQIYYSMNVEVTDKGDVPEGYKVSRKEKRNFPLILESPSPNQTSLYFCASSPSVSGANVLTFGAGSRLTVL.

The rearrangement links TRBV19 to TRBJ1-5, with a tentative D call TRBD1 (6 bases). Looked up from germline, CDR1 is LNHDA and CDR2 is SQIVND (reference sequence). V dropped 1 base and J dropped 4 bases, with 29 bases sitting between them. This CDR3 is built from 21 residues. The CDR3 region has the DNA TGTGCCAGTAGTATAGGTCGGACCCGAAAATGGACTCAGGGGCCTAATCAGCCCCAGCATTTT. It encodes CASSIGRTRKWTQGPNQPQHF.

The rearrangement uses TRBV7-9 and TRBJ2-3, with D perhaps assigned TRBD1 or TRBD2 (5 bases each). V lost 5 bases to trimming and J lost 13 bases, with 16 bases between them. This CDR3 is 12 amino acids long. CDR1 and CDR2 (germline): SEHNR, FQNEAQ (reference sequence). The CDR3 DNA follows: TGTGCCAGCAGCAGTGACAGCGGCCGGGAGTATTTT. Amino acid sequence: CASSSDSGREYF.

The genes are TRBV7-9 and TRBJ2-3; D gene uncertain. The ends were cut back, 1 base at V and 2 bases at J, with 16 bases in the middle. The CDR3 consists of 17 residues. Looked up from germline, CDR1 is SEHNR and CDR2 is FQNEAQ (reference sequence). DNA for the CDR3: TGTGCCAGCAGCTTAGGGGTCAGGAATGATAACACAGATACGCAGTATTTT. This sequence encodes CASSLGVRNDNTDTQYF.

J is TRBJ1-1 and V is TRBV10-3; D unclear. CDR1 is ENHRY, CDR2 SYGVKD, per germline. There are 15 residues in the CDR3. The V gene lost 8 bases and the J gene lost 4 bases, with 20 bases spanning the gap. The CDR3 here is CAIALGTGGGTEAFF. In DNA form, the CDR3 reads TGTGCCATCGCACTCGGAACGGGCGGTGGCACTGAAGCTTTCTTT.

The rearrangement joins TRBV6-2 or TRBV6-3 to TRBJ2-2; D not certain. Germline assignment: CDR1 MNHEY and CDR2 SVGEGT. The CDR3 sequence is 15 residues long. Trimming stripped 0 bases from V and 5 bases from J, with 10 bases between. Here the CDR3 DNA reads TGTGCCAGCAGTTACTCCCGAGGAAGGACCGGGGAGCTGTTTTTT. Amino acids: CASSYSRGRTGELFF.

The chain recombines TRBV30 with TRBJ1-3; 7 bases align to TRBD1. The trim removed 3 bases at V and 2 bases at J, leaving 4 bases unmatched. The CDR3 spans 14 residues. CDR1 GTSNPN and CDR2 SVGIG come from the germline V gene (reference sequence). The CDR3 coding sequence is TGTGCCTGGAGGGCAGGGGGGACTGGAAACACCATATATTTT. Residues: CAWRAGGTGNTIYF.

This chain joins TRBV19 and TRBJ1-1, with D maybe TRBD1 (5 bases). Trimming removed 4 bases from V and 5 bases from J, with 11 bases in between. This CDR3 has 13 residues. Germline V lookup: CDR1 LNHDA, CDR2 SQIVND (reference sequence). CDR3 nucleotides: TGTGCCAGTAGTAAGCAGGGTAGGACTGAAGCTTTCTTT. As protein: CASSKQGRTEAFF. The full variable domain, completed using reference TRBV19 and TRBJ1-1, is DGGITQSPKYLFRKEGQNVTLSCEQNLNHDAMYWYRQDPGQGLRLIYYSQIVNDFQKGDIAEGYSVSREKKESFPLTVTSAQKNPTAFYLCASSKQGRTEAFFGQGTRLTVV.

On this clone itself: The germline gene is not matched at one end of the junction; a read error may be the cause. The genes are TRBV19 and TRBJ1-5; D might be TRBD1 (5 bases). The CDR3 loop spans 13 amino acids. Germline assignment: CDR1 LNHDA and CDR2 SQIVND (reference sequence). CDR3: CASSTYWGGTQHF. CDR3 bases: TGTGCCAGCAGTACCTACTGGGGGGGGACCCAGCATTTT.

This clone was counted only a few times. J is TRBJ1-6 and V is TRBV4-3; weak D call: TRBD1 (5 bases). Germline CDR1 and CDR2: LGHNA and YSLEER. The CDR3 length is 14 residues. V lost 1 base, J lost 10 bases, and 11 bases lay in between. The CDR3 reads CASSQAYRLSPLHF. Written as DNA, the CDR3 is TGCGCCAGCAGCCAAGCGTACAGGCTCTCACCCCTCCACTTT.

The chain links TRBV3-1 (or the pseudogene TRBV3-2) to TRBJ2-1, with 9 bases lining up with TRBD2. V shed 2 bases and J 13 bases; nucleotides not matched to a gene: 3. Germline CDR1 is LGHDT and CDR2 is YNNKEL (reference sequence). There are 12 residues in the CDR3. CDR3 sequence: CASSQQTSGQFF. CDR3 bases: TGTGCCAGCAGCCAACAGACTAGCGGACAGTTCTTC.

On this clone: Distinct nucleotide sequences in the sample also encode this CDR3. The chain employs TRBV5-1 and TRBJ1-4; D unresolved. Trimming removed 0 bases at V and 2 bases at J, with 5 bases between. CDR1 and CDR2 from the germline V gene are SGHRS and YFSETQ. The CDR3 is 14 residues long. The CDR3 region has the DNA TGCGCCAGCAGCTTGGGAGGGACTAATGAAAAACTGTTTTTT. Its translation is CASSLGGTNEKLFF.

This chain uses TRBV29-1 with TRBJ2-5; D might be TRBD1 (6 bases). Trimming took 6 bases from V and 2 from J, leaving 16 bases between them. The CDR3 consists of 14 residues. The germline V gene has CDR1 SQVTM and CDR2 ANQGSEA. CDR3 sequence reads: CSVEDSLEQETQYF. The CDR3 nucleotides read TGCAGCGTGGAGGACAGTTTAGAGCAAGAGACCCAGTACTTC.